This passage covers 24 T cell receptor beta chains from one sample sequenced in a study of blood T cells in healthy people across ages. Primed by a sample-barcoded 5' primer and a J-beta primer mix, a second PCR proceeded for roughly 6 to 12 cycles. TCRdb analysed the 5' RACE reads with MiXCR anew, one entry per CDR3 protein. The data show about 900,000 distinct CDR3 sequences, 40% to 60% seen once. The sequencing sample was made of blood. These receptors all come from a young man in good health.

This clonotype was counted between two and nine times. The CDR3 DNA reads TGCAGTGCTAGAAATCCGGAGACCCAGTACTTC. Amino acids: CSARNPETQYF. The J gene is TRBJ2-5, the V gene TRBV20-1; no definite D call. The V end lost 2 bases, the J end lost 5 bases, and 6 bases lay between the germline ends. Germline CDR1 is DFQATT and CDR2 is SNEGSKA (reference sequence). This CDR3 has 11 amino acids.

The V call is TRBV3-1, the J call TRBJ1-2; possibly TRBD1 for D (5 bases). Trimming took off 1 base at V and 4 bases at J, with 13 bases between the two ends. Germline CDR1 reads LGHDT; CDR2 reads YNNKEL (reference sequence). CDR3 size: 15 residues. The CDR3 DNA reads as TGTGCCAGCAGCCAAGGGGGAAGGGGTCCCTATGGCTACACCTTC. It translates to CASSQGGRGPYGYTF.

This chain joins TRBV2 and TRBJ2-1, with 8 bases matching TRBD2. The CDR3 extends over 15 amino acids. V lost 7 bases and J lost 6; bases outside the gene matches: 11. Germline V gene lookup returns CDR1 SNHLY and CDR2 FYNNEI. CDR3 nucleotides: TGTGCCAGCATTGAGGACGGGGGGGCCCTCAATGAGCAGTTCTTC. Translation gives CASIEDGGALNEQFF.

This clonotype came up a few times. V gene TRBV5-1 combines with J gene TRBJ2-1; a weak D match, TRBD1 (6 bases). In germline, CDR1 is SGHRS, CDR2 YFSETQ. The CDR3 totals 15 residues. V was trimmed by 2 bases and J by 10 bases, leaving 19 bases between them. CDR3 sequence: CASSFFPGDQGEQFF. The CDR3 DNA reads TGCGCCAGCAGCTTTTTTCCGGGCGACCAGGGGGAGCAGTTCTTC. Full variable domain (outside the CDR3, taken from reference TRBV5-1 and TRBJ2-1): KAGVTQTPRYLIKTRGQQVTLSCSPISGHRSVSWYQQTPGQGLQFLFEYFSETQRNKGNFPGRFSGRQFSNSRSEMNVSTLELGDSALYLCASSFFPGDQGEQFFGPGTRLTVL.

The rearrangement joins TRBV18 to TRBJ1-6; 7 bases fit TRBD1. Per the germline V gene, CDR1 is KGHSH and CDR2 is LQKENI. The trim removed 3 bases at V and 8 bases at J, leaving 4 bases unmatched. CDR3 length equals 14 residues. CDR3 nucleotide sequence: TGTGCCAGCTCACCTAGCAGGGGGGATTCACCCCTCCACTTT. Residues: CASSPSRGDSPLHF.

This clonotype was counted at least ten times. CDR3 sequence: CASSLRPARGAYNEQFF. The CDR3 bases are TGTGCCAGCAGCCTACGGCCCGCCCGGGGGGCCTACAATGAGCAGTTCTTC. The chain is built from TRBV5-6 and TRBJ2-1, with TRBD2 matching 7 bases. CDR3 length equals 17 residues. The germline V gene has CDR1 SGHDT and CDR2 YYEEEE. Losses at the gene ends were 4 bases for V and 2 bases for J; bases not matched to a gene: 12.

The chain joins TRBV20-1 to TRBJ1-5; D perhaps matches TRBD1 (6 bases). CDR1 DFQATT and CDR2 SNEGSKA come from the germline V gene (reference sequence). Trimming took 6 bases from V and 6 from J, leaving 15 bases between them. The CDR3 loop spans 13 amino acids. The CDR3 DNA sequence: TGCAGTGCCGGACAGCTTTTGGGTCAGCCCCAGCATTTT. Translating gives CSAGQLLGQPQHF.

Details on this clonotype: Given a much more abundant clone one base away, this may be a read error. The gene calls are TRBV5-1 and TRBJ1-1; the D is unclear. Trimming took 5 bases from V and 4 from J, leaving 15 bases between them. This CDR3 spans 14 amino acids. Germline loops: CDR1 SGHRS, CDR2 YFSETQ. CDR3 sequence reads: CASSSTPDATEAFF. CDR3 in DNA: TGCGCCAGCAGTTCGACGCCTGACGCCACTGAAGCTTTCTTT. Combining the CDR3 with reference TRBV5-1 and TRBJ1-1 gives the whole variable domain KAGVTQTPRYLIKTRGQQVTLSCSPISGHRSVSWYQQTPGQGLQFLFEYFSETQRNKGNFPGRFSGRQFSNSRSEMNVSTLELGDSALYLCASSSTPDATEAFFGQGTRLTVV.

This clonotype was recorded once. The chain combines TRBV2 with TRBJ2-3; D not resolved. The CDR3 consists of 14 residues. V was cut by 1 base and J by 2 bases, with 7 bases left in between. Germline V CDR1 and CDR2: SNHLY, FYNNEI. The chain's CDR3 is CASSEDRATDTQYF. The CDR3 bases are TGTGCCAGCAGTGAAGACCGGGCCACAGATACGCAGTATTTT.

The chain is built from TRBV27 and TRBJ1-1; TRBD1 aligns across 9 bases. The CDR3 covers 18 residues. In germline, CDR1 is MNHEY, CDR2 SMNVEV (reference sequence). Unmatched junction bases numbered 13, after V lost 1 base and J lost 4 bases. CDR3 DNA sequence: TGTGCCAGCAGTTTATATCCGAGGACAGGGGTTCCCGGCACTGAAGCTTTCTTT. Protein sequence: CASSLYPRTGVPGTEAFF.

The rearrangement links TRBV6-5 to TRBJ1-4; D possibly corresponds to TRBD1 (6 bases). V was clipped by 2 bases and J by 7 bases, with 14 bases between them. CDR1 MNHEY and CDR2 SVGAGI come from the germline V gene. The CDR3 sequence is 15 residues long. The CDR3 loop is CASSYGGAVGEKLFF. DNA of the CDR3: TGTGCCAGCAGTTACGGGGGGGCGGTCGGTGAAAAACTGTTTTTT.

The chain combines TRBV12-3 or TRBV12-4 with TRBJ2-4; TRBD1 matches 9 bases. This CDR3 spans 14 amino acids. V lost 4 bases and J lost 13; bases outside the gene matches: 11. The CDR3 sequence is CASSSQGASGEQYF. For the CDR3, the DNA is TGTGCCAGCAGTTCACAGGGGGCGTCCGGTGAGCAGTACTTC.

J is TRBJ2-1 and V is TRBV29-1; maybe TRBD2 (5 bases). With 2 bases removed from V and 3 bases from J, the gap between germline ends came to 8 bases. Germline CDR1 SQVTM, CDR2 ANQGSEA. This CDR3 contains 13 residues. CDR3 in amino acids: CSVERADYNEQFF. The DNA of the CDR3 is TGCAGCGTTGAACGAGCGGACTACAATGAGCAGTTCTTC.

Comment on this clonotype: A read error may explain this, as a much larger clone is one base away. The chain has TRBV20-1 and TRBJ2-7; maybe TRBD1 (5 bases). Per the germline V gene, CDR1 is DFQATT and CDR2 is SNEGSKA (reference sequence). The ends were cut back, 0 bases at V and 7 bases at J, with 19 bases in the middle. This CDR3 spans 15 amino acids. CDR3 nucleotides: TGCAGTGCTAGAGATATTACAGGCTCCTACAATGAGCAGTACTTC. It codes for CSARDITGSYNEQYF.

Only a few counts were recorded for this clonotype. The V call is TRBV27, the J call TRBJ2-7; perhaps TRBD2 as D (6 bases). The CDR3 is 15 residues long. Trimming left V 7 bases short and J 4 bases short, with 20 bases between. CDR1 MNHEY and CDR2 SMNVEV come from the germline V gene (reference sequence). The CDR3 nucleotides are TGTGCCAGCACCCCACGGGCTAGCGCGGGTTACGAGCAGTACTTC. Translated, it gives CASTPRASAGYEQYF.

V is TRBV6-5 and J is TRBJ2-3; 7 positions agree with TRBD2. The CDR3 sequence is 17 residues long. Germline V gene sequence: CDR1 MNHEY, CDR2 SVGAGI. V trimming: 0 bases; J trimming: 0 bases; junction bases outside the gene matches: 6. The DNA for the CDR3 is TGTGCCAGCAGTTACTCTGGAACTAGCGCGAGCACAGATACGCAGTATTTT. It specifies CASSYSGTSASTDTQYF.

The rearrangement uses TRBV6-5 and TRBJ1-1; TRBD1 might be the D (5 bases). V lost 2 bases to trimming and J lost 5 bases, with 12 bases between them. In germline, CDR1 is MNHEY, CDR2 SVGAGI. CDR3 length equals 14 residues. The CDR3 is CASSYLQGETEAFF. The CDR3 DNA reads TGTGCCAGCAGTTACCTTCAAGGGGAGACTGAAGCTTTCTTT.

The V and J genes are TRBV25-1 and TRBJ2-5, with no clear D. Looked up from germline, CDR1 is MGHDK and CDR2 is SYGVNS. The CDR3 loop spans 14 amino acids. The V and J ends lost 2 bases and 4 bases respectively, with 11 bases between them. CDR3 in DNA: TGTGCCAGCAGTGAAAGAAAGACGGTAGAGACCCAGTACTTC. Translating gives CASSERKTVETQYF.

This chain links TRBV5-4 with TRBJ2-3, with D tentatively TRBD1 or TRBD2 (5 bases each). This CDR3 is 18 amino acids long. Trimming left V 1 base short and J 4 bases short, with 22 bases between. Germline CDR1 SGHNT, CDR2 YYREEE (reference sequence). CDR3 nucleotide sequence: TGTGCCAGCAGCTTGTCCGTGATCTCCGGGACCCGGGCAGATACGCAGTATTTT. Its protein product is CASSLSVISGTRADTQYF.

The CDR3 region has the DNA TGCAGCGTTGAAGGTGGCAACAGGGGGCGAGAGAACACCTTC. As protein: CSVEGGNRGRENTF. The chain combines TRBV29-1 with TRBJ1-2; the match to TRBD1 covers 9 bases. CDR1 and CDR2 from the germline V gene are SQVTM and ANQGSEA. The CDR3 sequence is 14 residues long. V lost 1 base and J lost 12; bases outside the gene matches: 12.

The rearrangement joins TRBV10-3 to TRBJ2-1; D is perhaps TRBD2 (5 bases). The CDR3 is made up of 14 amino acids. The ends were cut back, 6 bases at V and 5 bases at J, with 14 bases in the middle. Germline CDR1 reads ENHRY; CDR2 reads SYGVKD. CDR3 region: CAISGRADDNEQFF. CDR3 coding DNA: TGTGCCATCAGCGGACGAGCGGACGACAATGAGCAGTTCTTC.

The J gene is TRBJ1-2, the V gene TRBV9; no definite D call. Per the germline V gene, CDR1 is SGDLS and CDR2 is YYNGEE. V was clipped by 0 bases and J by 4 bases, with 10 bases between them. The CDR3 is made up of 14 amino acids. The CDR3 sequence: CASSVADRAYGYTF. CDR3 sequence (DNA): TGTGCCAGCAGCGTAGCTGATAGAGCCTATGGCTACACCTTC.

This clonotype was observed a few times. This chain connects TRBV6-1 to TRBJ2-1; TRBD1 matches 8 bases. The CDR3 contains 14 residues. J was trimmed by 3 bases and V by 6 bases; bases with no gene match: 4. Germline V gene sequence: CDR1 MNHNS, CDR2 SASEGT. For the CDR3, the DNA is TGTGCCAGCAGGTCAGGGGGCAACTACAATGAGCAGTTCTTC. Its translation: CASRSGGNYNEQFF.

This clonotype occurred a few times. The chain is built from TRBV7-2 and TRBJ2-3; D may correspond to TRBD1 or TRBD2 (5 bases each). This CDR3 region has 15 residues. The ends were cut back, 5 bases at V and 5 bases at J, with 17 bases in the middle. Germline values: CDR1 SGHTA, CDR2 FQGNSA. This CDR3 is CASSPEGTRGDTQYF. The DNA of the CDR3 is TGTGCCAGCAGCCCAGAAGGGACGCGTGGAGATACGCAGTATTTT.